This paragraph covers one T cell receptor (beta chain) sequence. The data stem from a study of blood T cell repertoires in COVID-19. CDR1 and CDR2 from the germline V gene are LNHDA and SQIVND (reference sequence). After removal of 4 bases from V and 6 bases from J, the junction contained 10 bases not matched to a gene. This CDR3 is built from 16 residues. Original methodology: Reference gene primer amplification gave nucleated cell count estimates. The assay was immunoSEQ multiplex PCR, and TCRdb's table has in-frame clones only and misses some. The DNA was the basis for D and trimming; V, J and clone size are from that table. The sample lists around 69,000 clones, just over 85% occurring once.

The source material was peripheral blood. This chain joins TRBV19 and TRBJ1-5; 9 bases align to TRBD1. This receptor was identified in a middle-aged man with active COVID-19. The CDR3 region is CASSKGTGRNGQPQHF. CDR3 bases: TGTGCCAGTAGTAAAGGGACAGGGCGGAATGGTCAGCCCCAGCATTTT.